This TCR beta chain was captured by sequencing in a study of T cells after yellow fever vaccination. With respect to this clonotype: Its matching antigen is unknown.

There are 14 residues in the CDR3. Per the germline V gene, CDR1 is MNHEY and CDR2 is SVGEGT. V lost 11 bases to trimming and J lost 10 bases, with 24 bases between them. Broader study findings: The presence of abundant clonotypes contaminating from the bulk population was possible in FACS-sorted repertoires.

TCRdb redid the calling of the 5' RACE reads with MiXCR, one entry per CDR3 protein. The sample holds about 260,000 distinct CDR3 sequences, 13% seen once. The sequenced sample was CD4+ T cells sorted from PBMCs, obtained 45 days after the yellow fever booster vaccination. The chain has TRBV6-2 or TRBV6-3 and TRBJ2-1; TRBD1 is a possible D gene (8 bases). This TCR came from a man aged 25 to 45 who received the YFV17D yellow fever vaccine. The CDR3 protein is CAGSPGQGGREQFF. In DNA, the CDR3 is TGTGCCGGCTCCCCCGGACAGGGAGGGCGGGAGCAGTTCTTC.